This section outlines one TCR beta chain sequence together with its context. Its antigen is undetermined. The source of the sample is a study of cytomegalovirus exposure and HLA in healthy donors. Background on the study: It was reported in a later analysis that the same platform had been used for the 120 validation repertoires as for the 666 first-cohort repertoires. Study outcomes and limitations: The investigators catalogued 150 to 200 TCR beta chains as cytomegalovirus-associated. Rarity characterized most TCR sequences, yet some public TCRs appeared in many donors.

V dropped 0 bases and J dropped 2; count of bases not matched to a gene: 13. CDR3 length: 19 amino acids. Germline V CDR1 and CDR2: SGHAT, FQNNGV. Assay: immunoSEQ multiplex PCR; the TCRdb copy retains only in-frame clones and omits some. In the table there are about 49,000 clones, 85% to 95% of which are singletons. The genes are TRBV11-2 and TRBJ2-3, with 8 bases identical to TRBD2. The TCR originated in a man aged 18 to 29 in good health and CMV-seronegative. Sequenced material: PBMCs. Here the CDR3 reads CASSLDGTRVPLITDTQYF. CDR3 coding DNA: TGTGCCAGCAGCTTAGATGGGACTAGGGTCCCACTTATCACAGATACGCAGTATTTT.